Listed here are 25 T cell receptor beta chains from one sample, sequenced in a study of blood T cells in healthy people across ages. The second PCR ran roughly 6 to 11 cycles with a sample-barcoded 5' primer and J-beta primers. TCRdb re-derived calls from the 5' RACE reads in MiXCR, one entry per CDR3 protein. The sample carries about 930,000 distinct CDR3 sequences, 25% to 30% recorded once. The same sample was also studied in work on T cells of mothers and their children.

Sequencing input: blood. The receptor set was obtained from a woman between 35 and 50 years old in good health.

This clonotype was observed many times. The chain links TRBV12-3 or TRBV12-4 to TRBJ2-5, with 9 bases aligning to TRBD2. Trimming removed 3 bases from V and 7 bases from J; junction bases left unmatched: 12. The CDR3 loop spans 16 amino acids. The CDR3 DNA reads TGTGCCAGCAGTTTTTTGGGGACTAGCACCCGAGGGACCCAGTACTTC. Its protein product is CASSFLGTSTRGTQYF.

The chain carries TRBV10-3 and TRBJ2-5; D is perhaps TRBD1 or TRBD2 (5 bases each). The V end lost 4 bases, the J end lost 11 bases, and 17 bases lay between the germline ends. The CDR3 sequence is 13 residues long. Germline-derived CDR1 and CDR2 are ENHRY and SYGVKD. Written as DNA, the CDR3 is TGTGCCATCAGTGGGCCGAGACTCAGGGAGCAGTACTTC. Residues: CAISGPRLREQYF.

This clonotype has at least ten counts. The chain employs TRBV20-1 and TRBJ2-7; D uncertain. The V gene's germline CDR1 is DFQATT and CDR2 SNEGSKA (reference sequence). V was clipped by 1 base and J by 2 bases, with 9 bases between them. The CDR3 has 13 residues. CDR3 coding DNA: TGCAGTGCTAGAGGTGGACGGACCTACGAGCAGTACTTC. It yields the protein CSARGGRTYEQYF.

For this clonotype: A clone one base away is much larger, so this may be a read error. The J gene is TRBJ2-5, the V gene TRBV10-3; maybe TRBD2 (6 bases). The ends were cut back, 11 bases at V and 2 bases at J, with 21 bases in the middle. The CDR3 is 15 residues long. CDR1 is ENHRY, CDR2 SYGVKD, per germline. CDR3 in amino acids: CAVSTRGAPQETQYF. CDR3 bases: TGTGCCGTCTCTACTCGCGGGGCTCCACAAGAGACCCAGTACTTC.

The chain couples TRBV20-1 to TRBJ2-1; no clear D gene. The germline gives CDR1 DFQATT, CDR2 SNEGSKA (reference sequence). The CDR3 is 14 residues long. Trimming took 1 base from V and 6 from J, leaving 13 bases between them. The CDR3 is CSARGSRSANEQFF. DNA for the CDR3: TGCAGTGCTAGAGGGAGCAGATCGGCCAATGAGCAGTTCTTC.

This clonotype showed up many times. The chain links TRBV5-1 to TRBJ1-6; perhaps TRBD1 as D (5 bases). V was pared by 0 bases and J by 7 bases, with 17 bases between. This CDR3 contains 17 residues. Germline CDR1 and CDR2: SGHRS and YFSETQ. The CDR3 nucleotides are TGCGCCAGCAGCTTGGAAACAGGAGCGGTTGCGAATTCACCCCTCCACTTT. Protein: CASSLETGAVANSPLHF.

The chain links TRBV28 to TRBJ1-2, with 7 bases aligning to TRBD1. This CDR3 comprises 15 residues. V lost 5 bases and J lost 2; bases outside the gene matches: 8. Per the germline V gene, CDR1 is MDHEN and CDR2 is SYDVKM. CDR3 in amino acids: CASSKAGQKNYGYTF. The DNA for the CDR3 is TGTGCCAGCAGTAAAGCGGGACAGAAAAACTATGGCTACACCTTC.

To note about this clonotype: A clone one base away is much larger, so this may be a read error. Here the CDR3 omits its conserved ending phenylalanine or tryptophan, so a read error is the likely source. The J gene is TRBJ2-5, the V gene TRBV7-3, with D possibly matching TRBD2 (5 bases). The CDR3 covers 13 residues. Trimming took 0 bases from V and 11 from J, leaving 13 bases between them. The V gene's germline CDR1 is SGHTA and CDR2 FQGTGA. CDR3 protein: CASSLTGKREQYC. CDR3 DNA: TGTGCCAGCAGCTTAACCGGGAAGAGGGAGCAGTACTGC.

The V gene is TRBV28, the J gene TRBJ1-5; no definite D call. CDR1 MDHEN and CDR2 SYDVKM come from the germline V gene. The CDR3 has 16 residues. The V gene lost 2 bases and the J gene lost 6 bases, with 17 bases spanning the gap. CDR3 protein: CASSLVGGPSGQPQHF. The CDR3 coding sequence is TGTGCCAGCAGTTTAGTCGGCGGCCCCTCGGGTCAGCCCCAGCATTTT.

The genes are TRBV2 and TRBJ2-3, with D tentatively TRBD1 (6 bases). Trimming took off 4 bases at V and 5 bases at J, with 16 bases between the two ends. The CDR3 has 15 amino acids. The germline V gene encodes CDR1 SNHLY and CDR2 FYNNEI. As DNA, the CDR3 is TGTGCCAGCAGTGCCCGGGACACGGTAGGAGATACGCAGTATTTT. As protein: CASSARDTVGDTQYF.

The chain recombines TRBV7-2 with TRBJ2-4; D is possibly TRBD2 (5 bases). The V end was cut by 2 bases, the J end by 6 bases, with 14 bases between. The germline V gene encodes CDR1 SGHTA and CDR2 FQGNSA. The CDR3 has 15 residues. The CDR3 here is CASSLTWTLPNIQYF. The DNA for the CDR3 is TGTGCCAGCAGCTTAACCTGGACTCTCCCAAACATTCAGTACTTC.

This clonotype was recorded a few times. The rearrangement uses TRBV7-2 and TRBJ2-1, with D perhaps TRBD2 (6 bases). Deletions cut 5 bases from V and 7 bases from J, with 12 bases between. The CDR3 runs to 13 residues. The germline V gene encodes CDR1 SGHTA and CDR2 FQGNSA. CDR3 residues: CASSDDAGNEQFF. In DNA form, the CDR3 reads TGTGCCAGCAGCGACGACGCGGGGAATGAGCAGTTCTTC.

This clonotype was detected many times. The V gene is TRBV2, the J gene TRBJ1-2; D may be TRBD1 (6 bases). The CDR3 runs to 13 residues. CDR1 and CDR2 from the germline V gene are SNHLY and FYNNEI. V was clipped by 3 bases and J by 5 bases, with 10 bases between them. The CDR3 loop is CASSDGGAYGYTF. In DNA, the CDR3 is TGTGCCAGCAGTGACGGGGGCGCTTATGGCTACACCTTC.

This clonotype was observed at least ten times. The J gene is TRBJ2-3, the V gene TRBV12-3 or TRBV12-4; 8 nucleotides align to TRBD2. V gave up 6 bases and J gave up 0 bases; unmatched junction bases: 14. CDR3 size: 18 residues. CDR3 bases: TGTGCCAGCAGCGCCTCCCTCGGGAGCGGGGGTAGCACAGATACGCAGTATTTT. Protein sequence: CASSASLGSGGSTDTQYF.

The chain has TRBV5-1 and TRBJ1-1; D is perhaps TRBD1 (5 bases). CDR1 and CDR2 (germline): SGHRS, YFSETQ. The CDR3 has 13 amino acids. Trimming removed 5 bases from V and 6 bases from J, with 14 bases in between. This CDR3 is CASRTNRLSEAFF. As DNA, the CDR3 is TGCGCCAGCAGAACTAACAGGCTCTCTGAAGCTTTCTTT.

In this sample, this clonotype turned up many times. The chain joins TRBV28 to TRBJ2-6; D is ambiguous. V dropped 4 bases and J dropped 4 bases, with 23 bases sitting between them. Germline V CDR1 and CDR2: MDHEN, SYDVKM. CDR3 size: 19 residues. CDR3 region: CASSSEIRRAPFGANVLTF. The CDR3 bases are TGTGCCAGCAGTTCTGAGATCCGTCGGGCGCCGTTCGGGGCCAACGTCCTGACTTTC.

Regarding this clonotype: A much bigger clone sits one base away, suggesting this may be a read error. The chain links TRBV5-1 to TRBJ2-7; tentative D call: TRBD2 (5 bases). The V gene's germline CDR1 is SGHRS and CDR2 YFSETQ. V shed 1 base and J shed 2 bases, with 16 bases lying between them. The CDR3 is 16 amino acids. DNA of the CDR3: TGCGCCAGCAGCTTGACGCCCCCGGGATCGACCTACGAGCAGTACTTC. Translating it yields CASSLTPPGSTYEQYF.

Ten or more counts support this clonotype. The chain joins TRBV5-1 to TRBJ1-1; TRBD1 might be the D (5 bases). From germline, CDR1 is SGHRS and CDR2 YFSETQ. This CDR3 region has 14 residues. Trimming cost V 1 base and J 1 base, with 8 bases left between them. CDR3 residues: CASSLQGPNTEAFF. CDR3 bases: TGCGCCAGCAGCTTGCAGGGCCCGAACACTGAAGCTTTCTTT.

This clonotype was observed a handful of times. The CDR3 is CAISARQGISTDTQYF. DNA of the CDR3: TGTGCCATCAGTGCAAGACAGGGGATTAGCACAGATACGCAGTATTTT. The gene calls are TRBV10-3 and TRBJ2-3, with 8 bases matching TRBD1. Per germline, CDR1 ENHRY and CDR2 SYGVKD. The J segment lost 0 bases and the V segment lost 4 bases, leaving 6 bases of the junction unmatched. CDR3 size: 16 residues.

The DNA for the CDR3 is TGTGCCAGCAGTTACGTTGGGACAGGGAGTTGCGAAGCTTTCTTT. This translates into CASSYVGTGSCEAFF. The chain is built from TRBV6-2 or TRBV6-3 and TRBJ1-1; the match to TRBD1 covers 9 bases. V dropped 2 bases and J dropped 8; count of bases not matched to a gene: 9. The CDR3 length is 15 residues. The V gene's germline CDR1 is MNHEY and CDR2 SVGEGT.

The sample holds many counts of this clonotype. V is TRBV7-9 and J is TRBJ2-5; D perhaps matches TRBD2 (6 bases). The V and J ends lost 3 bases and 3 bases respectively, with 20 bases between them. Germline CDR1 reads SEHNR; CDR2 reads FQNEAQ (reference sequence). This CDR3 contains 17 residues. The CDR3 protein is CASSFSPAGRRKETQYF. DNA for the CDR3: TGTGCCAGCAGCTTTAGCCCCGCGGGACGGAGAAAAGAGACCCAGTACTTC.

This clonotype has ten or more counts. The CDR3 protein is CATSRDSGQETQYF. The DNA for the CDR3 is TGTGCCACCAGCAGAGATAGCGGCCAAGAGACCCAGTACTTC. The chain carries TRBV15 and TRBJ2-5; D is possibly TRBD2 (6 bases). The germline V gene has CDR1 LNHNV and CDR2 YYDKDF (reference sequence). The CDR3 extends over 14 amino acids. The V end lost 0 bases, the J end lost 1 base, and 6 bases lay between the germline ends.

J is TRBJ1-5 and V is TRBV20-1; D is unclear. Looked up from germline, CDR1 is DFQATT and CDR2 is SNEGSKA (reference sequence). This CDR3 is 13 amino acids long. Trimming took off 1 base at V and 7 bases at J, with 11 bases between the two ends. In DNA form, the CDR3 reads TGCAGTGCTAGAGCGGGCTCCGGGCAGCCCCAGCATTTT. This translates into CSARAGSGQPQHF.

Notes on this clonotype: The germline gene is not matched at one end of the junction; a read error may be the cause. V is TRBV6-6 and J is TRBJ2-7, with D possibly matching TRBD1 (5 bases). Per germline, CDR1 MNHNY and CDR2 SVGAGI (reference sequence). The CDR3 extends over 15 amino acids. The CDR3 protein is CVSSYMQGISYEQYF. The CDR3 DNA is TGTGTCAGCAGTTACATGCAGGGTATCTCCTACGAGCAGTACTTC.

A note on this clonotype: This is likely a read error, given that the CDR3 carries no conserved phenylalanine or tryptophan at its end. The chain is built from TRBV12-3 or TRBV12-4 and TRBJ1-2; D is unresolved. The CDR3 contains 12 residues. The germline V and J ends were trimmed by 3 bases and 8 bases, with 10 bases remaining between them. The CDR3 nucleotides are TGTGCCAGCAGTTTGACACTGGGGGGCTACACCTTA. Translation gives CASSLTLGGYTL.